Here is one TCR beta chain with its context. The antigen is unknown. Germline values: CDR1 DFQATT, CDR2 SNEGSKA (reference sequence). This CDR3 has 13 amino acids. Trimming took off 6 bases at V and 3 bases at J, with 12 bases between the two ends. This record belongs to a study of T cell responses to AZD1222 COVID-19 vaccine. Whole-study results and caveats: The study found Spike-specific TCR breadth and depth rose after two AZD1222 doses. At study baseline, merely over 5 AZD1222 recipients were seropositive. It should be noted that donors were predominantly white British and more often female, and clonal diversity was possibly underestimated. At 160-218 and 743-854, vaccine-associated CD4 TCRs were dominant, and they spanned spike.

This table comes from immunoSEQ multiplex PCR, and its TCRdb copy is limited to in-frame clones, with some not included. The table records approximately 89,000 clones, about 91% of them present only once. The sample here was peripheral blood, taken on day 0 of AZD1222 vaccination. This TCR was sampled from an adult in good health. V is TRBV20-1 and J is TRBJ1-5; D uncertain. CDR3 loop: CSASSGINQPQHF. In nucleotides, the CDR3 is TGCAGTGCAAGTTCCGGGATCAATCAGCCCCAGCATTTT.